This entry is about one TCR beta chain. No antigen is known for it. Within one base of it there is no much larger clone, and no base qualities were kept. The junction carries 16 bases between V and J, which are trimmed by 9 bases and 2 bases respectively. The CDR3 goes from the cysteine to the phenylalanine over 14 residues. The read is trimmed to its CDR3 DNA, 42 bases read in frame from base 1. CDR1 and CDR2, per the germline V gene, are KGHDR and SFDVKD. This specimen comes from a study of blood T cell repertoires in COVID-19 (TCRdb year 2020). With respect to the entire study: Collaborator samples came from the United States, Italy and Spain and covered acute and convalescent phases of COVID-19. The material from the prospective study consisted of cDNA or gDNA derived from T cells, B-cell-depleted T cells, or PBMCs. The dataset comprised deeply sampled blood TCRbeta repertoires from subjects exposed to, actively infected with, or recovered from COVID-19. The repertoires were made available in a free public database intended to serve as a resource for research on the immune response to SARS-CoV-2. Samples were obtained from the ongoing ImmuneRACE study (first 160 participants) and from about 1,300 subjects provided by 6 global collaborators. Nearly every sample came with metadata listing a de-identified subject ID, COVID-19 status, age in years and sex. Where HLA class I and class II types were available, the types were taken from metadata supplied by the sample provider, not from assay-based typing. Study-wide conclusions, independent of this receptor: The quantity of clinical and demographic metadata differed by source and by participant and was supplied without curation.

The immunoSEQ Assay, a bias-controlled multiplex PCR, was used to amplify TCRbeta CDR3 regions from genomic DNA. The source study handled its data this way. The number of nucleated cells in each sample was estimated by amplification of reference gene primers within the assay. To quantify the absolute abundance of each unique TCRbeta CDR3 rearrangement, sequence reads were collapsed and filtered. For each sample, productive Simpson clonality was calculated as the square root of Simpson's diversity index over productive rearrangements. TCRdb retrieved this table from immuneACCESS and kept in-frame rearrangements only. Not all clones are present; in checked studies, unresolved V genes account for under half, and no reason is known for the remainder. V, J and clone size derive from that table, while D and trimming were established from the DNA sequence. Across this sample there are about 210,000 clones, with approximately 90% seen only once. Jointly, the top ten make up roughly 1.2% of the sample.

Participants in the prospective study were enrolled through a virtual design, were aged roughly 18 to 95 years, and lived in some 24 United States geographic areas. In the prospective study, cohorts were assigned on the basis of participant-reported clinical history obtained from a screening survey and a study questionnaire. Recovered participants in ImmuneRACE Cohort 3 were defined as having two consecutive negative NP/OP PCR tests, clearance from a healthcare professional, or resolution of symptoms. Mobile phlebotomists in the prospective study collected whole blood, serum and a nasopharyngeal or oropharyngeal swab from every participant. Prospective study participants could optionally give additional blood draws and questionnaires over an approximately two-month period. Before DNA extraction, blood samples from the prospective study were shipped at room temperature or frozen.

Input material: PBMCs or T cells enriched from blood (not recorded which). Here the chain combines TRBV24-1 and TRBJ2-7, with TRBD1 as a weak D call on 5 bases. The TCR was taken from a young man who had recovered from COVID-19. The nucleotide sequence is TGTGCCACCCCTCGCGTCAGGGTTACCTACGAGCAGTACTTC. Translation gives CATPRVRVTYEQYF.